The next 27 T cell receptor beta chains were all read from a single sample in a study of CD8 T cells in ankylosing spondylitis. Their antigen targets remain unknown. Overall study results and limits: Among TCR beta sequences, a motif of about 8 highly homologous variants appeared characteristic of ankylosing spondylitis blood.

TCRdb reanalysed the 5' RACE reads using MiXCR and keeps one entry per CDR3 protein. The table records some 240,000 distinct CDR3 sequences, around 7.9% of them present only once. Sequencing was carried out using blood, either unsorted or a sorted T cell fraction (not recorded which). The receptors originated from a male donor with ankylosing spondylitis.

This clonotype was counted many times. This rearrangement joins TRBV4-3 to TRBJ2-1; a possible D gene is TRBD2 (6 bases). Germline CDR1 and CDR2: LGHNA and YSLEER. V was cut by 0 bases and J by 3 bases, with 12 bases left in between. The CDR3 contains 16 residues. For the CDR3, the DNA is TGCGCCAGCAGCCAAGATAGGAGGGGTTACTACAATGAGCAGTTCTTC. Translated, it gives CASSQDRRGYYNEQFF.

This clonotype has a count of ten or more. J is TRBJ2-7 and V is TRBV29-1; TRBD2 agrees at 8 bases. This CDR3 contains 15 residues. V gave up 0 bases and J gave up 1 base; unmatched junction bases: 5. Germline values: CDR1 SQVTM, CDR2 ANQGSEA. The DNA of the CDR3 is TGCAGCGTTGAAGATCGGGGACTAGGATCCTACGAGCAGTACTTC. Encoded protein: CSVEDRGLGSYEQYF.

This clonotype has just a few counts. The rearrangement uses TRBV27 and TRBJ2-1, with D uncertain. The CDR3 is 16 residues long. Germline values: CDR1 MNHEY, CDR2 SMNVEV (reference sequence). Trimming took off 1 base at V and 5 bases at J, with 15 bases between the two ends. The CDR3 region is CASSLLVVRPNNEQFF. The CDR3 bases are TGTGCCAGCAGTTTATTAGTGGTTAGGCCTAACAATGAGCAGTTCTTC.

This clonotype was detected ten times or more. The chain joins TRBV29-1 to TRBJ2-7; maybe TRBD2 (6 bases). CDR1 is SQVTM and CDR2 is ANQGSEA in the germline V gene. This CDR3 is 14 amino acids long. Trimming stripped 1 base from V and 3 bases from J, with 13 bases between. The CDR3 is CSVEVGEDYYEQYF. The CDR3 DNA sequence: TGCAGCGTTGAAGTCGGAGAGGACTACTACGAGCAGTACTTC.

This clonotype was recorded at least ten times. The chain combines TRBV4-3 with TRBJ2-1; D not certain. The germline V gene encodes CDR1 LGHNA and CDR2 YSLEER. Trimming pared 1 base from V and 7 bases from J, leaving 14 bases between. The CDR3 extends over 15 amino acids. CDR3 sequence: CASSQGGGPSNEQFF. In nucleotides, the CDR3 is TGCGCCAGCAGCCAAGGGGGTGGCCCGTCTAATGAGCAGTTCTTC.

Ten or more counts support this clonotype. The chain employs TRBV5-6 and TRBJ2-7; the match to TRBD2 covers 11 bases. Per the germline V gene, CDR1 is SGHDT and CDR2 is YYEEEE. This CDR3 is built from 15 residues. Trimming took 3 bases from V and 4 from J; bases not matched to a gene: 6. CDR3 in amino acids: CASSSRLAGTYEQYF. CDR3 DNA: TGTGCCAGCAGCTCAAGACTAGCGGGGACTTACGAGCAGTACTTC.

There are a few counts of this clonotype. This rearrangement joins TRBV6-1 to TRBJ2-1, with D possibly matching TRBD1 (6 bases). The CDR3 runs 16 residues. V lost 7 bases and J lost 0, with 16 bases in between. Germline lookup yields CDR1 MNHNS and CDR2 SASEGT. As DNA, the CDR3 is TGTGCCAGCACTAAAGGGTGGGGGCTCTCCTACAATGAGCAGTTCTTC. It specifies CASTKGWGLSYNEQFF.

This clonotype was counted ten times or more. CDR3 protein: CSAGPKQMNTEAFF. Here the CDR3 DNA reads TGCAGTGCTGGACCCAAGCAAATGAACACTGAAGCTTTCTTT. The chain uses TRBV20-1 and TRBJ1-1, with D unclear. V was trimmed by 5 bases and J by 0 bases, leaving 13 bases between them. CDR1 is DFQATT, CDR2 SNEGSKA, per germline (reference sequence). CDR3 length: 14 residues.

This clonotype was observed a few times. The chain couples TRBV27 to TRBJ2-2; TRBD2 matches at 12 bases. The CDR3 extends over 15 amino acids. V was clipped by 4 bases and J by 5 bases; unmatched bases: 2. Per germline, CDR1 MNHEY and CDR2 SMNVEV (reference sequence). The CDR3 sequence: CASSWGTSGTGELFF. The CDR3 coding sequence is TGTGCCAGCAGTTGGGGGACTAGCGGGACCGGGGAGCTGTTTTTT.

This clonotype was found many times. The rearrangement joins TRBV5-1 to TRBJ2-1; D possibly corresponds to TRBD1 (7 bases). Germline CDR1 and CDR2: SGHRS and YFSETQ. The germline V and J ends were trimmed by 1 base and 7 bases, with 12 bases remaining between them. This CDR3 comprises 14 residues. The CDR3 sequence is CASSLLTGRNEQFF. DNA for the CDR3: TGCGCCAGCAGCTTGCTGACAGGGAGGAATGAGCAGTTCTTC. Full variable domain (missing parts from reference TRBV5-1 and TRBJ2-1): KAGVTQTPRYLIKTRGQQVTLSCSPISGHRSVSWYQQTPGQGLQFLFEYFSETQRNKGNFPGRFSGRQFSNSRSEMNVSTLELGDSALYLCASSLLTGRNEQFFGPGTRLTVL.

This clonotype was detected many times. The CDR3 region has the DNA TGTGCCAGCAGCCAAGGACTAGCGGGGAGGGAGACCCAGTACTTC. Protein sequence: CASSQGLAGRETQYF. J is TRBJ2-5 and V is TRBV4-2, with TRBD2 matching over 11 bases. V shed 1 base and J 5 bases; nucleotides not matched to a gene: 3. Germline V lookup: CDR1 LGHNA, CDR2 YNFKEQ. CDR3 length: 15 residues.

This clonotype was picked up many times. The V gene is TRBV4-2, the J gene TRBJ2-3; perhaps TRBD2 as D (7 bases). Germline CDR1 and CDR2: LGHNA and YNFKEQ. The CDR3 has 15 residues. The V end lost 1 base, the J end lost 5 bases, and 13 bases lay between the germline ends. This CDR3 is CASSQVGGAGDTQYF. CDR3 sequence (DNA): TGTGCCAGCAGCCAAGTAGGGGGGGCAGGAGATACGCAGTATTTT.

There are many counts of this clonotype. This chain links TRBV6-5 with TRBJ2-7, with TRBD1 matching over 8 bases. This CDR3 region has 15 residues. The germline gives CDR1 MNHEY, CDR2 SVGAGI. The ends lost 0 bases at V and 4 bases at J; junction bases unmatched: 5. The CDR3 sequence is CASSYSMTGAYEQYF. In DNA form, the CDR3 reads TGTGCCAGCAGTTACTCGATGACAGGGGCGTACGAGCAGTACTTC.

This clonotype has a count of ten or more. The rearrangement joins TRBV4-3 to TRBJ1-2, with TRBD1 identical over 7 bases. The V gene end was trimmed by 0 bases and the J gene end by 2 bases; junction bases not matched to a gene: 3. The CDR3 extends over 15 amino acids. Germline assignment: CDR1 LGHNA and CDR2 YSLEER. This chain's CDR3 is CASSQDGRGNYGYTF. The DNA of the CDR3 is TGCGCCAGCAGCCAAGATGGCAGGGGGAACTATGGCTACACCTTC.

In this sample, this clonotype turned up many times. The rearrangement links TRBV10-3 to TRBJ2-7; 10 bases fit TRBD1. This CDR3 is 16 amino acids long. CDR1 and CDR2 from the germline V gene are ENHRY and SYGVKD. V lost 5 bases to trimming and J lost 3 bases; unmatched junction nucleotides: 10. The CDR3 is CAISLFRDRGNYEQYF. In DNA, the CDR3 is TGTGCCATCAGTCTTTTCCGGGACAGGGGTAACTACGAGCAGTACTTC.

CDR3 residues: CAWRQTLRASGEEWHNEQFF. CDR3 coding DNA: TGTGCCTGGAGGCAAACCCTCCGGGCTAGCGGGGAAGAATGGCACAATGAGCAGTTCTTC. V is TRBV30 and J is TRBJ2-1; 9 bases match TRBD2. Per the germline V gene, CDR1 is GTSNPN and CDR2 is SVGIG (reference sequence). V lost 3 bases, J lost 5 bases, and 23 bases stayed unmatched. There are 20 residues in the CDR3.

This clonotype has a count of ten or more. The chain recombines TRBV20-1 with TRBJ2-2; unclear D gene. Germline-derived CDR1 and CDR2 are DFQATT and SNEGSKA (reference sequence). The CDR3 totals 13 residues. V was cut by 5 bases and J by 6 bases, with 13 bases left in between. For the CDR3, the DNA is TGCAGTGCTCTCGGACCAGTCGCCGGGGAGCTGTTTTTT. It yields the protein CSALGPVAGELFF.

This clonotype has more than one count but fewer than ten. CDR3 loop: CASSQLRGAGTEAFF. CDR3 nucleotide sequence: TGTGCCAGCAGCCAACTCAGGGGCGCCGGCACTGAAGCTTTCTTT. This sequence joins TRBV3-1 and TRBJ1-1; D might be TRBD1 (6 bases). V was pared by 2 bases and J by 4 bases, with 14 bases between. Germline CDR1 reads LGHDT; CDR2 reads YNNKEL (reference sequence). The CDR3 has 15 residues.

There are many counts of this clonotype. CDR3 in amino acids: CSARTDYGYTF. The CDR3 DNA reads TGCAGTGCTAGGACGGACTATGGCTACACCTTC. This sequence joins TRBV20-1 and TRBJ1-2; no clear D. The germline V and J ends were trimmed by 3 bases and 3 bases, with 5 bases remaining between them. Per germline, CDR1 DFQATT and CDR2 SNEGSKA (reference sequence). The CDR3 has 11 residues.

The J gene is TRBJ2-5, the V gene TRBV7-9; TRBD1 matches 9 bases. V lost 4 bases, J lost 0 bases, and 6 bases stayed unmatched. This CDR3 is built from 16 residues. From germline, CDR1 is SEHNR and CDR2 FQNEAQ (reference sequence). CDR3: CASSSRDRAYQETQYF. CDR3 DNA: TGTGCCAGCAGCTCCCGGGACAGGGCATACCAAGAGACCCAGTACTTC.

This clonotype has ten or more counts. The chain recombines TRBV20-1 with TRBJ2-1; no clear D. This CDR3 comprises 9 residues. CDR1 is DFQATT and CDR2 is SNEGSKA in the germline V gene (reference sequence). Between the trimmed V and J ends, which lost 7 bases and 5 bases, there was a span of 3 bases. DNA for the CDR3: TGCAGTGGGAACAATGAGCAGTTCTTC. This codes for CSGNNEQFF.

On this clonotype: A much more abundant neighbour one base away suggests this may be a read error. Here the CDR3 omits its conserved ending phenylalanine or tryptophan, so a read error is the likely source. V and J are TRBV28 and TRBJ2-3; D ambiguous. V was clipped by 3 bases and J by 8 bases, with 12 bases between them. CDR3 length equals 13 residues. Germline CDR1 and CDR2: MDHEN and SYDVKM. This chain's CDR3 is CASSLLYGGTQYV. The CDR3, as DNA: TGTGCCAGCAGTTTGTTATATGGTGGTACGCAGTATGTT.

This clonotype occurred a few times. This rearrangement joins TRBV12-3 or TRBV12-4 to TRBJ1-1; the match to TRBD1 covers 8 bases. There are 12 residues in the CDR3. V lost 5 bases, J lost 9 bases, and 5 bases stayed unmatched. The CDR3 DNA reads TGTGCCAGCAGTGGGACAGGACCACAAGCTTTCTTT. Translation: CASSGTGPQAFF.

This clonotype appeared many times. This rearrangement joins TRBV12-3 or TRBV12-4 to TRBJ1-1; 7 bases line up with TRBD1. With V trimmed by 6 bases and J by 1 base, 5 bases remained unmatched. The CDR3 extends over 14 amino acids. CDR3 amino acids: CASRLTGANTEAFF. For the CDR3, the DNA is TGTGCCAGCAGGCTAACAGGGGCGAACACTGAAGCTTTCTTT.

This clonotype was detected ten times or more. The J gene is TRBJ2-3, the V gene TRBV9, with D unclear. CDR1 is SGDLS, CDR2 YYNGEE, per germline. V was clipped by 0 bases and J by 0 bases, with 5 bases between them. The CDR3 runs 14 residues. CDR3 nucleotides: TGTGCCAGCAGCGTAGGGGGTAGCACAGATACGCAGTATTTT. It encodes CASSVGGSTDTQYF.

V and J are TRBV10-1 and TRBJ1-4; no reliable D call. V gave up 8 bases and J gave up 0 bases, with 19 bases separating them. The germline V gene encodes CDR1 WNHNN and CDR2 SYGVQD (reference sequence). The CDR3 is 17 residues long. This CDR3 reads CASQWQNEAATNEKLFF. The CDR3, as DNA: TGCGCCAGCCAGTGGCAGAACGAGGCAGCAACTAATGAAAAACTGTTTTTT.

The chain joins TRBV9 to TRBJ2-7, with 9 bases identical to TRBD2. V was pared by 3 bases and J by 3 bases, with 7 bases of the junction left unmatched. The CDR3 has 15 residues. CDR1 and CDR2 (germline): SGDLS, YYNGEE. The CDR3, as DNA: TGTGCCAGCAGCGCTACCGGGACTAGCAGCTACGAGCAGTACTTC. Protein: CASSATGTSSYEQYF.